The source of this TCR beta chain is a study of OX40 agonist ivuxolimab in advanced cancers. Sequencing used immunoSEQ multiplex PCR; TCRdb keeps in-frame clones, though not all of them. The sample contains about 73,000 clones, roughly 87% of which appear only once. Germline V gene lookup returns CDR1 SGHRS and CDR2 YFSETQ. Deletions cut 4 bases from V and 2 bases from J, with 19 bases between. This CDR3 region has 16 residues. The chain combines TRBV5-1 with TRBJ2-7; D is possibly TRBD1 or TRBD2 (6 bases each). The source of this sequence is an adult with an advanced solid tumor such as melanoma, head and neck, liver or kidney cancer. The material sequenced was CD4+ or CD8+ T cells sorted from blood, taken in a trial of the OX40 agonist ivuxolimab. For the CDR3, the DNA is TGCGCCAGCAGCCCGGACGGGGGCGGTTACCCCTACGAGCAGTACTTC. Its translation is CASSPDGGGYPYEQYF. The complete variable domain, with remaining parts taken from reference TRBV5-1 and TRBJ2-7, reads KAGVTQTPRYLIKTRGQQVTLSCSPISGHRSVSWYQQTPGQGLQFLFEYFSETQRNKGNFPGRFSGRQFSNSRSEMNVSTLELGDSALYLCASSPDGGGYPYEQYFGPGTRLTVT.